This T cell receptor beta chain was identified in a study of regulatory T cells in long-lasting Graves disease. Noted time point: newly diagnosed GD, antithyroid drugs for less than 3 months. Making the TCR library involved RNA that had been extracted from PBMCs. This clonotype was counted at least ten times. The antigen is undetermined. Arm-PCR of CDR3 regions and iRepertoire HTBI primers were used to build TCR beta libraries. TCRdb recomputed calls from the multiplex PCR reads with MiXCR, one row per CDR3 protein. The sample consists of roughly 520,000 distinct CDR3 sequences, about 12% of them appearing once. Study results and caveats: Newly diagnosed disease favored TRBV20-1 and TRBJ2-1 over persistent disease.

CDR1 MDHEN and CDR2 SYDVKM come from the germline V gene. The V and J ends lost 7 bases and 4 bases, in that order; junction bases with no gene match: 15. This CDR3 contains 17 residues. The same sample was also used in a study of T cells in Graves' hyperthyroidism and ophthalmopathy.

The source was peripheral blood mononuclear cells (PBMCs), collected at new diagnosis, from a patient treated with antithyroid drugs. This sequence was found in a woman under 40 with Graves disease. The chain carries TRBV28 and TRBJ2-1, with TRBD2 identical over 8 bases. The CDR3, as DNA: TGTGCCAGCATCCCCGGGGGAGCGGGAGTATATTACAATGAGCAGTTCTTC. It encodes CASIPGGAGVYYNEQFF.